This T cell receptor (beta chain) was identified during a study of T cell repertoires in cytomegalovirus infection. The CDR3 has 14 residues. The V and J ends lost 5 bases and 2 bases respectively, with 15 bases between them. Germline V CDR1 and CDR2: DFQATT, SNEGSKA (reference sequence). About this clonotype: Antigen specificity is unknown.

TCRdb used MiXCR to reprocess the reads, holding one entry per CDR3 protein. This table holds over 250,000 distinct CDR3 sequences, roughly 21% found once. This specimen consisted of cultured PBMCs, obtained from culture after CMV antigen stimulation. The sequence was collected from a human donor in good health (CMV status not recorded). Some clones in this sample may be carry-over from other donors' samples. The chain recombines TRBV20-1 with TRBJ2-5; possible D gene TRBD2, 5 bases. CDR3 nucleotides: TGCAGTGCTGCGGGTCCCTCGGATCAAGAGACCCAGTACTTC. Translating gives CSAAGPSDQETQYF.